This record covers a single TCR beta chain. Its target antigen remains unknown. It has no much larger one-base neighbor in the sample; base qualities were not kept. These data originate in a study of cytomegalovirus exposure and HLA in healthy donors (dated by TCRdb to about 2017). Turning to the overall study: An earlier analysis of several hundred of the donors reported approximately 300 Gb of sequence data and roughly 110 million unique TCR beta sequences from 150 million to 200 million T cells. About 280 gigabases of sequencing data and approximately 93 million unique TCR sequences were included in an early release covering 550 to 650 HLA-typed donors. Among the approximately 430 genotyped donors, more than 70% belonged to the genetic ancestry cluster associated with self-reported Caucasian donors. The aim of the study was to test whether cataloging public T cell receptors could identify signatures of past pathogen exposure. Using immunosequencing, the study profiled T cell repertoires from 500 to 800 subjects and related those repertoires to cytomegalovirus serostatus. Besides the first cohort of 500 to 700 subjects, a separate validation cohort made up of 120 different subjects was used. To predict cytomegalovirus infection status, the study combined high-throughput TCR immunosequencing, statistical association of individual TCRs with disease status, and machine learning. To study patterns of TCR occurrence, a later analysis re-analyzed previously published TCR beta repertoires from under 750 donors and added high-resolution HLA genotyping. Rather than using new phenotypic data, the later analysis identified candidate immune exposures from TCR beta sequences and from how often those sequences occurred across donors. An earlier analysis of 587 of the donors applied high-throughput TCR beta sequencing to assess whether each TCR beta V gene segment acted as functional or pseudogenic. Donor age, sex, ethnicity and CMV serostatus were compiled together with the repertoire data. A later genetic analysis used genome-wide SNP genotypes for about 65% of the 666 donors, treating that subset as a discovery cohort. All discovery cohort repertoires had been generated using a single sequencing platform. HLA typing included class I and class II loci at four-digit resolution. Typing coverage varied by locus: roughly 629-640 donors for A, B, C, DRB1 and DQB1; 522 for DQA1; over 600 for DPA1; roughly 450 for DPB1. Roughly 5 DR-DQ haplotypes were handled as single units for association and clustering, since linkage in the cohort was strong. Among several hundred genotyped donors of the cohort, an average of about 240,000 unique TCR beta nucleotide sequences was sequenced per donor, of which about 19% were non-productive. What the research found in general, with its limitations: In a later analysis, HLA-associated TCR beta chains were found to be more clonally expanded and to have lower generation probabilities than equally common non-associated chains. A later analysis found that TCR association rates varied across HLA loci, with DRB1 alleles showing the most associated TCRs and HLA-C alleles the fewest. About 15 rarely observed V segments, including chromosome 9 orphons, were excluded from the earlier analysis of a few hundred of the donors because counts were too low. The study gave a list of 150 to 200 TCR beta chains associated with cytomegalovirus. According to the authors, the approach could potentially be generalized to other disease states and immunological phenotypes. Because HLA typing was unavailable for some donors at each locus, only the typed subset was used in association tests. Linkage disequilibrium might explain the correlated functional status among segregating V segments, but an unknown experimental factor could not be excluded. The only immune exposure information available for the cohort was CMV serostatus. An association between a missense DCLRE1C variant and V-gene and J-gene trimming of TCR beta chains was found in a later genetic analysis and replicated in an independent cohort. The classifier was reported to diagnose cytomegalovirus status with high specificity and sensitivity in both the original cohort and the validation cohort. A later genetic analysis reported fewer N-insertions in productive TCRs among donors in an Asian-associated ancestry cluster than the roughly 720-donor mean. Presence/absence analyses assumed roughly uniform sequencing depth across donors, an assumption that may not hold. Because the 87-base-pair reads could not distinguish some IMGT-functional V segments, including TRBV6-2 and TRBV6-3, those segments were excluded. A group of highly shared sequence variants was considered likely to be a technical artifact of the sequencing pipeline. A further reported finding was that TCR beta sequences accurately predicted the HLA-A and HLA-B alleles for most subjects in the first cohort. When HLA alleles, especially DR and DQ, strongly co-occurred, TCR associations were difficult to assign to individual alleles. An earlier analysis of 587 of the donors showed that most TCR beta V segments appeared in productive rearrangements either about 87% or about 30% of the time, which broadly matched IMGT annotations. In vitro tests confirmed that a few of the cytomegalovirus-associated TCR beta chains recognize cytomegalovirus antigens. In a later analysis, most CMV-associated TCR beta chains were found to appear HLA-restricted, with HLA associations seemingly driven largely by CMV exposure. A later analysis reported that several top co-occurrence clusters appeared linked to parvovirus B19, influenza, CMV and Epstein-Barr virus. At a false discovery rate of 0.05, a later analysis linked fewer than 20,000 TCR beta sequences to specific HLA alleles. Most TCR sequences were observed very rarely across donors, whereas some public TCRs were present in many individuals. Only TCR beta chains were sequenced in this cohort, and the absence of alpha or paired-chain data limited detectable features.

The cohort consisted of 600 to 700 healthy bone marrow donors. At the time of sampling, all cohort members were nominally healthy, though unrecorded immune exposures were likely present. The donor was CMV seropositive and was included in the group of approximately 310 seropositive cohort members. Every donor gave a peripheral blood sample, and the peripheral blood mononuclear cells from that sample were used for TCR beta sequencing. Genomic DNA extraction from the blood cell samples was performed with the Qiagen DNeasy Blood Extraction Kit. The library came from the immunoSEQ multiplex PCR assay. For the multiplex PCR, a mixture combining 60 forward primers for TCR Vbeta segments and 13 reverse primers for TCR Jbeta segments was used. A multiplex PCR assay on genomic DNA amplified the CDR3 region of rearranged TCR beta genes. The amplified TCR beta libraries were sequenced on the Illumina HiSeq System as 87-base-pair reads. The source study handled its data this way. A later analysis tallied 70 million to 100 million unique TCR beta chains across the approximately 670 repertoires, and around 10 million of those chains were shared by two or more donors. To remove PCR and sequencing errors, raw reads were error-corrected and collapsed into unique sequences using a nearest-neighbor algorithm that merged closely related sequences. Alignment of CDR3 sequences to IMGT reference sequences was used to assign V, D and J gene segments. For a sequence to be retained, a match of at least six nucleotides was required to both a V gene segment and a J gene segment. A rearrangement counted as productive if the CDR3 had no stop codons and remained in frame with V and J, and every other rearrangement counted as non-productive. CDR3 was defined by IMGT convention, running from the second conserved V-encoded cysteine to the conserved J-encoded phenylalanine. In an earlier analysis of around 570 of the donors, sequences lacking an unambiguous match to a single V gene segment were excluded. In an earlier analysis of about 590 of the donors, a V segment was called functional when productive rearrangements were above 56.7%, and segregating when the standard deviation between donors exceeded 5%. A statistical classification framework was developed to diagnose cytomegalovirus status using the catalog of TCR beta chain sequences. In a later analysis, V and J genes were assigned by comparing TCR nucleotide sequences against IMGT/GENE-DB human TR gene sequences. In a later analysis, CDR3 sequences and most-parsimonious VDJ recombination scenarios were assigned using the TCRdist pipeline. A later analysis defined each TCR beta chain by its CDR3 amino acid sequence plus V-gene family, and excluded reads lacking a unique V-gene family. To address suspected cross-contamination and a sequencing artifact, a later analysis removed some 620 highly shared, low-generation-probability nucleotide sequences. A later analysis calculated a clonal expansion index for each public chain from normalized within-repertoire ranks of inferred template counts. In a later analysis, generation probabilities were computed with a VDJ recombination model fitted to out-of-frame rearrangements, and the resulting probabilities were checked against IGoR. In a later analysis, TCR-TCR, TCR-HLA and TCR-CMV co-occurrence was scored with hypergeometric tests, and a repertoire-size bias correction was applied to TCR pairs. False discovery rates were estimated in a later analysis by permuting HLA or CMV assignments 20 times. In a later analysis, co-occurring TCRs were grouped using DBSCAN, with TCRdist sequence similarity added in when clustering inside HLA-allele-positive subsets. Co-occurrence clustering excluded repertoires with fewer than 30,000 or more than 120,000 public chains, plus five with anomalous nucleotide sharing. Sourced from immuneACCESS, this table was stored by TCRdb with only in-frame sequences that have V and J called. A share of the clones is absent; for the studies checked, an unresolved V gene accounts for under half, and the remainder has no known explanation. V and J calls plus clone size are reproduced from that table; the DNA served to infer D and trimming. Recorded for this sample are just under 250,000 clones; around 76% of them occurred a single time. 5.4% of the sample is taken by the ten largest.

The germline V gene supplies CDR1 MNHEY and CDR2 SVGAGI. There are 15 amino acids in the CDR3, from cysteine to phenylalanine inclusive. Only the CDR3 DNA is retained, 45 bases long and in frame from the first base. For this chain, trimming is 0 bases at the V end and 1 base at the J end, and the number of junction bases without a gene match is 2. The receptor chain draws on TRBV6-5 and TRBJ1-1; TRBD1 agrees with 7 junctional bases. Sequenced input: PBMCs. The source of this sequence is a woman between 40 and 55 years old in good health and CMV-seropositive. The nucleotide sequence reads TGTGCCAGCAGTTACTCGGACAGGAGGAACACTGAAGCTTTCTTT. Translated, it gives CASSYSDRRNTEAFF.